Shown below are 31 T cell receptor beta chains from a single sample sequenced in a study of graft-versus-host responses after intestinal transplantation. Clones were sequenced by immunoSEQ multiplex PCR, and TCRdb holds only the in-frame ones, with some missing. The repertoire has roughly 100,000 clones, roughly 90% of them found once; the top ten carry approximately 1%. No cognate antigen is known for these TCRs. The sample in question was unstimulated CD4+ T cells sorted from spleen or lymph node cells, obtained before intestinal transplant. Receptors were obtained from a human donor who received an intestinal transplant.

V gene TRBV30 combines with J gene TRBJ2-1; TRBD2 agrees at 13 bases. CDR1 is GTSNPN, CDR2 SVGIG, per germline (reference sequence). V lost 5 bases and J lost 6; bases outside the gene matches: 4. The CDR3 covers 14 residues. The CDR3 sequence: CAWGLAGALNEQFF. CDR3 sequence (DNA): TGTGCCTGGGGACTAGCGGGAGCACTCAATGAGCAGTTCTTC.

For the CDR3, the DNA is TGTGCCAGCAGCTTAGCGGACAGGGCGAGGCATGGCTACACCTTC. As protein: CASSLADRARHGYTF. The rearrangement joins TRBV7-9 to TRBJ1-2; 8 bases map to TRBD1. Germline V gene lookup returns CDR1 SEHNR and CDR2 FQNEAQ (reference sequence). With V trimmed by 0 bases and J by 6 bases, 6 bases remained unmatched. CDR3 length equals 15 residues.

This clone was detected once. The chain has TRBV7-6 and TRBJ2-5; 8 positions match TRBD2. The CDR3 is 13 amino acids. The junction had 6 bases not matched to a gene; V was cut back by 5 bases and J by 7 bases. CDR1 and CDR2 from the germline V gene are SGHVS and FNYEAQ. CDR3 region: CASSRGLDGTQYF. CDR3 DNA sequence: TGTGCCAGCAGCAGGGGACTAGATGGGACCCAGTACTTC.

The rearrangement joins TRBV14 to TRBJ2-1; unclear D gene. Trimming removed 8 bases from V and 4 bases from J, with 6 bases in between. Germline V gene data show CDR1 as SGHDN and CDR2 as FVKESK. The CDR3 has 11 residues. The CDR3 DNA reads TGTGCCAGCTCGGCATACAATGAGCAGTTCTTC. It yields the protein CASSAYNEQFF.

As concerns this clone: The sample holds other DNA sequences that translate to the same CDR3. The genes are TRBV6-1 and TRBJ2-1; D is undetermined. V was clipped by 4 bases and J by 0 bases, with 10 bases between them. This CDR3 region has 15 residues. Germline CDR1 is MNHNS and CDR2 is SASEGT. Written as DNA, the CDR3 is TGTGCCAGCAGTGTGGGTACGAGCTCCTACAATGAGCAGTTCTTC. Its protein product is CASSVGTSSYNEQFF.

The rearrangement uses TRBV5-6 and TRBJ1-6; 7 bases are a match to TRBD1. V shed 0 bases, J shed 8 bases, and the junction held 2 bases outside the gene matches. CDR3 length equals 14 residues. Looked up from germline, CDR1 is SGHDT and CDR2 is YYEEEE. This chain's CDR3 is CASSLAQGHSPLHF. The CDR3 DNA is TGTGCCAGCAGCTTGGCACAGGGGCATTCACCCCTCCACTTT.

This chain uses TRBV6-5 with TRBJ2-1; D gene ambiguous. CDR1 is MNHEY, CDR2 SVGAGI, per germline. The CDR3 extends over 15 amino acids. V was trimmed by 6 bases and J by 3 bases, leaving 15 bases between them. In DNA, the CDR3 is TGTGCCAGCAGCCCCGACCCGGAGTTCTACAATGAGCAGTTCTTC. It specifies CASSPDPEFYNEQFF.

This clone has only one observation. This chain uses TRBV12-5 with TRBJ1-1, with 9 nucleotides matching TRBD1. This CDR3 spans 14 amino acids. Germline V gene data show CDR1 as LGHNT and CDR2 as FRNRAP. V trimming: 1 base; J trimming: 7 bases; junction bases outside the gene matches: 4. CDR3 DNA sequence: TGTGCTAGTGGTTTGGGGGACAGGGAACATGAAGCTTTCTTT. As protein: CASGLGDREHEAFF.

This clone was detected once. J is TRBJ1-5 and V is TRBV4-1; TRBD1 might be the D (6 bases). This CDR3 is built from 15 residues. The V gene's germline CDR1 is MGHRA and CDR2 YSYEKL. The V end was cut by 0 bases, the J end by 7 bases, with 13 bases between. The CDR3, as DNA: TGCGCCAGCAGCCAAGAACAACAGGGAGGCCAGCCCCAGCATTTT. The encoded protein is CASSQEQQGGQPQHF.

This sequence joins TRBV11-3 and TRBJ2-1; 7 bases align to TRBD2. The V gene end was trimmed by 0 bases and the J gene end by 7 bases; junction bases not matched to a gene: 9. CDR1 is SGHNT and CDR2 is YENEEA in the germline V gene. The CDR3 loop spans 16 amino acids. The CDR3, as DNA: TGTGCCAGCAGCTTAGATCTCTCGGGAGGATCAAATGAGCAGTTCTTC. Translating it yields CASSLDLSGGSNEQFF.

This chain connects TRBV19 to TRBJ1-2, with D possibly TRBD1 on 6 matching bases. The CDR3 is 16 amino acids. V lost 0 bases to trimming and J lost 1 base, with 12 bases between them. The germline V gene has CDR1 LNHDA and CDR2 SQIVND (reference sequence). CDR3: CASSIDLGGYNYGYTF. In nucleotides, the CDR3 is TGTGCCAGTAGTATAGATCTCGGGGGCTATAACTATGGCTACACCTTC.

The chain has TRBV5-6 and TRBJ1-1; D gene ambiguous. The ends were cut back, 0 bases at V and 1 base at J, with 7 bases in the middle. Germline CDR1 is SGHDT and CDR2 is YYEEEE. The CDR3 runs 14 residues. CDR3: CASSLGQKNTEAFF. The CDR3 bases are TGTGCCAGCAGCTTGGGACAAAAGAACACTGAAGCTTTCTTT.

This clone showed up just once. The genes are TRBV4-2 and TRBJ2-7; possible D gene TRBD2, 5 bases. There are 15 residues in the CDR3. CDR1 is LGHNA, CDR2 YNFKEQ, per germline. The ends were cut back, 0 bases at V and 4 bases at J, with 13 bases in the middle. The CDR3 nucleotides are TGTGCCAGCAGCCAAGATCTGAGGGAGAGTTACGAGCAGTACTTC. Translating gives CASSQDLRESYEQYF.

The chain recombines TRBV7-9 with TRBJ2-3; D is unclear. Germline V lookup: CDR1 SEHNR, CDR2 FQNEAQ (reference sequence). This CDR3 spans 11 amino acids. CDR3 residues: CAGLSTDTQYF. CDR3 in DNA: TGTGCAGGGTTGAGCACAGATACGCAGTATTTT. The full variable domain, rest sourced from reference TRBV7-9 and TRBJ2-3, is DTGVSQNPRHKITKRGQNVTFRCDPISEHNRLYWYRQTLGQGPEFLTYFQNEAQLEKSRLLSDRFSAERPKGSFSTLEIQRTEQGDSAMYLCAGLSTDTQYFGPGTRLTVL.

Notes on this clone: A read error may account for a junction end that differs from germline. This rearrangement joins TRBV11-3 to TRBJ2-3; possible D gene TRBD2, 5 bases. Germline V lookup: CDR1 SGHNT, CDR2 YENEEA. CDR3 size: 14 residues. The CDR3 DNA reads TGTACCAGCAGCGCAGCGGATAGAACAGATACGCAGTATTTT. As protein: CTSSAADRTDTQYF.

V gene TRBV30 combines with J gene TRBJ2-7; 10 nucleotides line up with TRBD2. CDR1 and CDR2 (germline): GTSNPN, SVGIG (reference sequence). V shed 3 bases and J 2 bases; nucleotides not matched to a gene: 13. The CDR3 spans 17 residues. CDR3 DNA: TGTGCCTGGAGCAAGTCCCCGAGCGGGAGGGCAGCCTACGAGCAGTACTTC. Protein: CAWSKSPSGRAAYEQYF.

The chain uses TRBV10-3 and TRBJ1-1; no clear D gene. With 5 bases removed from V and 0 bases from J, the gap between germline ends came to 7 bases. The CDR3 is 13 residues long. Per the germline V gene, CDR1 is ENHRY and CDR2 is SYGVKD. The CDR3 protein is CAISQTLNTEAFF. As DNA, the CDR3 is TGTGCCATCAGTCAGACGCTGAACACTGAAGCTTTCTTT.

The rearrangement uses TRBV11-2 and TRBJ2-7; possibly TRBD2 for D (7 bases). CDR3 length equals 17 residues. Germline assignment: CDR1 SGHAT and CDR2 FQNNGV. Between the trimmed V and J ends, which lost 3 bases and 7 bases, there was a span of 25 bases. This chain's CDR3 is CASSFMPPRGGFGEQYF. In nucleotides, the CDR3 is TGTGCCAGCAGCTTCATGCCTCCAAGGGGGGGGTTCGGAGAGCAGTACTTC.

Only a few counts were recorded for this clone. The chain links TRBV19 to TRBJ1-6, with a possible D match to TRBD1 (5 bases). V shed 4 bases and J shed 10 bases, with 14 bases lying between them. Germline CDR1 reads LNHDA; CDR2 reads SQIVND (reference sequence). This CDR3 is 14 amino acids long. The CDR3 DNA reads TGTGCCAGTAGTAACATGGGCAGGGAGTCACCCCTCCACTTT. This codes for CASSNMGRESPLHF.

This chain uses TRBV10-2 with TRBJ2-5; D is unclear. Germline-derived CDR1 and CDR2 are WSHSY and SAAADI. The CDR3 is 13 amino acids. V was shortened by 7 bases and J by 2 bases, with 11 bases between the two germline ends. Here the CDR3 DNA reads TGCGCCAGCACAGAAACAGCTCAAGAGACCCAGTACTTC. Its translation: CASTETAQETQYF.

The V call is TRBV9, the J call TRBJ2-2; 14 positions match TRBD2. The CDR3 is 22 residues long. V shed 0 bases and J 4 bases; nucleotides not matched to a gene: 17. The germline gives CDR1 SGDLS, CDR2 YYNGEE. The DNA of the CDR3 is TGTGCCAGCAGCGTAGTTCCAGGATACGGGACTAGCGGGGGAAGGGGCACCGGGGAGCTGTTTTTT. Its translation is CASSVVPGYGTSGGRGTGELFF.

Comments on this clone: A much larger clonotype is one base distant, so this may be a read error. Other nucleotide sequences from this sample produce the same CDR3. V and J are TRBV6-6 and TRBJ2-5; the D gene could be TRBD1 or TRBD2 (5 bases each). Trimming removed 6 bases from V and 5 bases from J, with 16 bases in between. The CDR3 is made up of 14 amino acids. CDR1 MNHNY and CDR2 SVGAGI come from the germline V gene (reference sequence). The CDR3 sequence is CASRSGGGHETQYF. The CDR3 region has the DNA TGTGCCAGCAGATCTGGGGGTGGACATGAGACCCAGTACTTC.

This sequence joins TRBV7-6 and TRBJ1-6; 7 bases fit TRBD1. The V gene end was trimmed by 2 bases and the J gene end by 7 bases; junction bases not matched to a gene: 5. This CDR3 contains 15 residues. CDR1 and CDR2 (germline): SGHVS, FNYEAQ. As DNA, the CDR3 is TGTGCCAGCAGCTTACGAGGGACAGAGAATTCACCCCTCCACTTT. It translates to CASSLRGTENSPLHF. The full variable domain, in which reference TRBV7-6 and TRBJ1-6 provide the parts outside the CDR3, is GAGVSQSPRYKVTKRGQDVALRCDPISGHVSLYWYRQALGQGPEFLTYFNYEAQQDKSGLPNDRFSAERPEGSISTLTIQRTEQRDSAMYRCASSLRGTENSPLHFGNGTRLTVT.

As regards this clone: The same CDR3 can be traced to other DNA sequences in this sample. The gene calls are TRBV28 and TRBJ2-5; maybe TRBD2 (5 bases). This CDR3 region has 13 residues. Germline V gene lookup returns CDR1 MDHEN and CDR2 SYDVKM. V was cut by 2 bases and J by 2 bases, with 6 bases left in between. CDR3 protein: CASSLGLQETQYF. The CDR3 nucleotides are TGTGCCAGCAGTTTAGGACTGCAAGAGACCCAGTACTTC.

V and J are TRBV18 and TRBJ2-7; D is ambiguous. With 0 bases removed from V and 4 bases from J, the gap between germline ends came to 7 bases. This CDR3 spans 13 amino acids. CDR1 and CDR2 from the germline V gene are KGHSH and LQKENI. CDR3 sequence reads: CASSPPVIYEQYF. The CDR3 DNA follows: TGTGCCAGCTCACCACCGGTGATTTACGAGCAGTACTTC.

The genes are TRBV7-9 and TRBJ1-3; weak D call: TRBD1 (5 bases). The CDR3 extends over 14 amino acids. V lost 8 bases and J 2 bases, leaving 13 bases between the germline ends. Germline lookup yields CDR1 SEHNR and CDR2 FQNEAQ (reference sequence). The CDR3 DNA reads TGTGCCAGCGACCACCAGGGAACTGGAAACACCATATATTTT. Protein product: CASDHQGTGNTIYF.

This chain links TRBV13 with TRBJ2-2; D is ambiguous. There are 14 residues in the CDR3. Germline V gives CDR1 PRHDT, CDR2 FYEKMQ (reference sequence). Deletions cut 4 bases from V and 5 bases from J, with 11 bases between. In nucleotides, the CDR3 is TGTGCCAGCAGCTCACGCTGGGTAACCGGGGAGCTGTTTTTT. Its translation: CASSSRWVTGELFF.

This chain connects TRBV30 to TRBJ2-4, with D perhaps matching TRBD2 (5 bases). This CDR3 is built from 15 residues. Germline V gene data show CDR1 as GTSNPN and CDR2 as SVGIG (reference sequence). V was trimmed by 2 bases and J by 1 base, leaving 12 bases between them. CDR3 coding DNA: TGTGCCTGGAGTACCGGGGTTGGGGCCAAAAACATTCAGTACTTC. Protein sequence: CAWSTGVGAKNIQYF.

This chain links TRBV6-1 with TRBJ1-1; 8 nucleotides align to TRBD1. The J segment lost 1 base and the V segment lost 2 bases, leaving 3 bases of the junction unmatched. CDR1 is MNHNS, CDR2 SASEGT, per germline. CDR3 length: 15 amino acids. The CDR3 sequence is CASSETTGGNTEAFF. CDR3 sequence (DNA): TGTGCCAGCAGTGAAACAACAGGGGGGAACACTGAAGCTTTCTTT.

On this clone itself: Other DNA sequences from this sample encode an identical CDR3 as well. CDR3 coding DNA: TGTGCCAGCAGCTTAGCGGGGACAGTTGGCTACACCTTC. Amino acids: CASSLAGTVGYTF. The V and J genes are TRBV7-9 and TRBJ1-2; 7 bases map to TRBD1. The ends lost 0 bases at V and 7 bases at J; junction bases unmatched: 2. This CDR3 is 13 amino acids long. The germline CDR1 and CDR2 sequences are SEHNR and FQNEAQ (reference sequence).

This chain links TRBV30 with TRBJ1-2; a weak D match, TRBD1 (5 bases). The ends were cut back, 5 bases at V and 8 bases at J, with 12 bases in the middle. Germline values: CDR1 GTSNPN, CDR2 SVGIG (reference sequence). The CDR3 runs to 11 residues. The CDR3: CAWSTGTGYTF. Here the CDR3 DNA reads TGTGCCTGGTCCACCGGGACCGGCTACACCTTC.